These 9 T cell receptor beta chains share one sample of origin, sequenced in a study of identical twins. TCRdb analysed the 5' RACE reads with MiXCR anew, one entry per CDR3 protein. The sample has hundreds of thousands of distinct CDR3 sequences, roughly an eighth seen once. This sample also appeared in a second study, on yellow fever vaccine responses in identical twins.

The specimen sequenced was PBMCs. Receptors originate from a woman between 18 and 29 years old in good health.

This clonotype was seen many times. This chain uses TRBV12-3 or TRBV12-4 with TRBJ1-1, with 8 bases that match TRBD1. CDR3 size: 14 residues. The V gene end was trimmed by 5 bases and the J gene end by 7 bases; junction bases not matched to a gene: 9. CDR3 loop: CASSGQGVRVEAFF. The CDR3 DNA reads as TGTGCCAGCAGTGGACAGGGAGTGAGGGTTGAAGCTTTCTTT.

This sequence joins TRBV24-1 and TRBJ2-7, with D tentatively TRBD2 (6 bases). CDR1 KGHDR and CDR2 SFDVKD come from the germline V gene. The germline V and J ends were trimmed by 5 bases and 3 bases, with 10 bases remaining between them. There are 13 residues in the CDR3. The CDR3, as DNA: TGTGCCACCAGTGTACCGGGAGTCTACGAGCAGTACTTC. It translates to CATSVPGVYEQYF.

A remark on this clonotype: Likely a read error: the CDR3 ends without its conserved phenylalanine or tryptophan. The rearrangement joins TRBV24-1 to TRBJ2-2, with D hard to call. Germline V gene data show CDR1 as KGHDR and CDR2 as SFDVKD. Trimming removed 4 bases from V and 2 bases from J, with 7 bases in between. There are 14 residues in the CDR3. In nucleotides, the CDR3 is TGTGCCACCAGTGACAGCCATAACACCGGGGAGCTGTTTTCT. This translates into CATSDSHNTGELFS.

The chain joins TRBV29-1 to TRBJ1-5; 7 bases fit TRBD1. Germline CDR1 SQVTM, CDR2 ANQGSEA. The V gene end was trimmed by 4 bases and the J gene end by 2 bases; junction bases not matched to a gene: 5. The CDR3 consists of 14 residues. Here the CDR3 DNA reads TGCAGCGTTGGGTCCGGGACAGGCAATCAGCCCCAGCATTTT. Translation: CSVGSGTGNQPQHF.

This clonotype was seen a handful of times. The CDR3 loop reads CASSFGQGGSGEAFF. The CDR3 nucleotides are TGTGCCAGCAGCTTTGGACAGGGGGGATCGGGCGAAGCTTTCTTT. This chain links TRBV7-9 with TRBJ1-1; 10 positions match TRBD1. CDR1 is SEHNR, CDR2 FQNEAQ, per germline (reference sequence). V was clipped by 3 bases and J by 8 bases; unmatched bases: 9. The CDR3 sequence is 15 residues long.

This clonotype was seen a few times. The chain uses TRBV7-9 and TRBJ2-5; TRBD2 matches 7 bases. Trimming cost V 3 bases and J 1 base; bases outside gene matches: 5. The CDR3 runs 15 residues. CDR1 and CDR2 from the germline V gene are SEHNR and FQNEAQ (reference sequence). Written as DNA, the CDR3 is TGTGCCAGCAGCTTCGAGGGGAGGGCCCAAGAGACCCAGTACTTC. It is translated as CASSFEGRAQETQYF.

The chain carries TRBV21-1 and TRBJ2-7; the table's TRBD2 call for D was not verified on the DNA. TRBV21-1 is designated a pseudogene. The CDR3 runs 15 residues. The CDR3 loop reads CASSKQSSGDDEQYF. CDR3 coding DNA: TGTGCCAGCAGCAAACAGTCTAGCGGGGACGACGAGCAGTACTTC.

This clonotype was seen a few times. The chain employs TRBV9 and TRBJ1-4; D perhaps matches TRBD1 (5 bases). V lost 4 bases and J 5 bases, leaving 15 bases between the germline ends. The CDR3 is 15 amino acids. CDR1 is SGDLS, CDR2 YYNGEE, per germline. The CDR3 nucleotides are TGTGCCAGCAGCCCTGACCGACAGCCGAATGAAAAACTGTTTTTT. Protein: CASSPDRQPNEKLFF.

The V gene is TRBV10-1, the J gene TRBJ2-7, with 7 positions matching TRBD2. The junction had 7 bases not matched to a gene; V was cut back by 2 bases and J by 6 bases. The CDR3 has 14 residues. Germline CDR1 is WNHNN and CDR2 is SYGVQD (reference sequence). The CDR3 nucleotides are TGCGCCAGCAGTGAGGCGGGAGTTGGAGGCGAGCAGTACTTC. It codes for CASSEAGVGGEQYF.